One and the same sample provided the 12 T cell receptor beta chains below, sequenced in a study of cytomegalovirus exposure and HLA in healthy donors. In the PCR, 60 Vbeta and 13 Jbeta primers were used. Profiled with immunoSEQ multiplex PCR; TCRdb holds only in-frame clones, not every one. The sample carries some 130,000 clones, roughly 84% recorded once. The specimen sequenced was PBMCs. Receptors originate from a boy aged 5 to 17 in good health and CMV-seronegative.

The rearrangement joins TRBV6-1 to TRBJ1-1; D unclear. V lost 6 bases to trimming and J lost 3 bases, with 11 bases between them. Germline V gene data show CDR1 as MNHNS and CDR2 as SASEGT. The CDR3 contains 13 residues. CDR3 coding DNA: TGTGCCAGCAGGGAGGGTCTCGACACTGAAGCTTTCTTT. Translation: CASREGLDTEAFF.

This clone came up once. The chain combines TRBV27 with TRBJ2-2; D unclear. V lost 6 bases and J lost 0, with 11 bases in between. CDR1 and CDR2 from the germline V gene are MNHEY and SMNVEV (reference sequence). This CDR3 has 15 amino acids. CDR3 loop: CASSPTTSNTGELFF. The DNA of the CDR3 is TGTGCCAGCAGCCCAACTACCTCGAACACCGGGGAGCTGTTTTTT.

This clone was seen a few times. V is TRBV11-2 and J is TRBJ2-3; 9 bases are a match to TRBD2. Germline V gene sequence: CDR1 SGHAT, CDR2 FQNNGV. V lost 4 bases and J lost 4; bases outside the gene matches: 3. This CDR3 comprises 14 residues. In DNA, the CDR3 is TGTGCCAGCAGCTCGAGCGGGAGGCCAGATACGCAGTATTTT. Translating it yields CASSSSGRPDTQYF.

The V call is TRBV11-2, the J call TRBJ2-7, with TRBD1 as a possible D gene (6 bases). CDR1 SGHAT and CDR2 FQNNGV come from the germline V gene. The V gene lost 5 bases and the J gene lost 3 bases, with 17 bases spanning the gap. The CDR3 spans 15 residues. CDR3 sequence (DNA): TGTGCCAGCAGCCCAGCCGGGACACTAATCTACGAGCAGTACTTC. This gives the protein CASSPAGTLIYEQYF.

This rearrangement joins TRBV9 to TRBJ2-1, with TRBD1 matching 8 bases. Germline assignment: CDR1 SGDLS and CDR2 YYNGEE. This CDR3 is built from 15 residues. V lost 4 bases to trimming and J lost 0 bases; unmatched junction nucleotides: 3. CDR3 in DNA: TGTGCCAGCAGCTCAGGGGGCCTCTCCTACAATGAGCAGTTCTTC. Translating it yields CASSSGGLSYNEQFF.

The genes are TRBV18 and TRBJ1-1; 8 nucleotides agree with TRBD1. V lost 2 bases and J lost 4; bases outside the gene matches: 6. Germline V gene lookup returns CDR1 KGHSH and CDR2 LQKENI. The CDR3 totals 15 residues. For the CDR3, the DNA is TGTGCCAGCTCACCAGTGGACAGGGCGGGCACTGAAGCTTTCTTT. It yields the protein CASSPVDRAGTEAFF.

The gene calls are TRBV7-8 and TRBJ2-7; tentatively, D is TRBD1 (6 bases). Trimming removed 5 bases from V and 3 bases from J, with 14 bases in between. CDR3 length equals 14 residues. Germline lookup yields CDR1 SGHVS and CDR2 FQNEAQ. The chain's CDR3 is CASSLRPGDYEQYF. The CDR3 DNA is TGTGCCAGCAGCCTCAGACCAGGGGACTACGAGCAGTACTTC.

This clone has just a few counts. The V gene is TRBV5-1, the J gene TRBJ1-1; unclear D gene. With 5 bases removed from V and 5 bases from J, the gap between germline ends came to 10 bases. CDR3 length: 12 residues. Germline CDR1 and CDR2: SGHRS and YFSETQ. As DNA, the CDR3 is TGCGCCAGCAGGGCAGGTGAGACTGAAGCTTTCTTT. Translating it yields CASRAGETEAFF.

The rearrangement uses TRBV14 and TRBJ2-7; no definite D call. Germline values: CDR1 SGHDN, CDR2 FVKESK. V lost 0 bases and J 5 bases, leaving 8 bases between the germline ends. The CDR3 has 13 residues. The CDR3 spells CASSQDWQNEQYF. CDR3 nucleotides: TGTGCCAGCAGCCAAGACTGGCAGAACGAGCAGTACTTC.

Concerning this clone itself: The junction and the germline gene differ at one end; a read error may be behind it. This sequence joins TRBV27 and TRBJ1-5; 10 bases line up with TRBD1. From germline, CDR1 is MNHEY and CDR2 SMNVEV (reference sequence). The CDR3 sequence is 15 residues long. CDR3 region: CAGSFEGQGSQPQHF. DNA of the CDR3: TGTGCCGGCAGTTTCGAGGGACAGGGGAGTCAGCCCCAGCATTTT.

The count of this clone is one. The conserved phenylalanine or tryptophan normally closing the CDR3 is absent here, so this likely arose from a read error. It is unclear where the CDR3 begins or ends on the DNA, so no DNA is shown, and the CDR3 is as TCRdb lists it. This sequence joins TRBV10-1 and TRBJ2-7; the table's TRBD1 call for D was not verified on the DNA. Germline V gene lookup returns CDR1 WNHNN and CDR2 SYGVQD (reference sequence). The length of the CDR3 is 10 amino acids, counting both ends. This CDR3 reads CASSENRERL.

The chain joins TRBV4-1 to TRBJ1-1, with no clear D. Germline V gene data show CDR1 as MGHRA and CDR2 as YSYEKL. The length of the CDR3 is 14 residues. V lost 2 bases and J lost 0, with 7 bases in between. The CDR3 DNA follows: TGCGCCAGCAGCCAACCCACTATGAACACTGAAGCTTTCTTT. The encoded protein is CASSQPTMNTEAFF.